This passage covers 28 T cell receptor beta chains from one sample sequenced in a study of shared clonotypes between healthy human individuals. TCRdb keeps only in-frame clones here, not all; method: immunoSEQ multiplex PCR. The table includes approximately 1.1 million clones, around 82% detected once. Sequenced: memory CD4+ T cells from PBMCs. The subset denotes: CD45RA-negative fraction. These receptors all stem from a man between 18 and 35 years old in good health. Some clones in this sample may be carry-over from other donors' samples.

J is TRBJ1-4 and V is TRBV9, with D possibly TRBD1 on 6 matching bases. V lost 0 bases and J lost 5, with 17 bases in between. The CDR3 totals 17 residues. The germline V gene has CDR1 SGDLS and CDR2 YYNGEE. The CDR3 nucleotides are TGTGCCAGCAGCGTAGGCCAGGGGTCTCCATTCAATGAAAAACTGTTTTTT. This sequence encodes CASSVGQGSPFNEKLFF. The complete variable domain, with remaining parts taken from reference TRBV9 and TRBJ1-4, reads DSGVTQTPKHLITATGQRVTLRCSPRSGDLSVYWYQQSLDQGLQFLIQYYNGEERAKGNILERFSAQQFPDLHSELNLSSLELGDSALYFCASSVGQGSPFNEKLFFGSGTQLSVL.

The rearrangement uses TRBV5-4 and TRBJ2-2, with no clear D. Germline V gene sequence: CDR1 SGHNT, CDR2 YYREEE (reference sequence). V lost 0 bases, J lost 0 bases, and 6 bases lay in between. The CDR3 is 15 residues long. CDR3 sequence reads: CASSLDAANTGELFF. The CDR3 DNA sequence: TGTGCCAGCAGCTTGGATGCTGCGAACACCGGGGAGCTGTTTTTT. The full variable domain, with the rest looked up from reference TRBV5-4 and TRBJ2-2, is ETGVTQSPTHLIKTRGQQVTLRCSSQSGHNTVSWYQQALGQGPQFIFQYYREEENGRGNFPPRFSGLQFPNYSSELNVNALELDDSALYLCASSLDAANTGELFFGEGSRLTVL.

This chain connects TRBV6-1 to TRBJ2-1; 7 nucleotides match TRBD2. The CDR3 length is 15 residues. V lost 3 bases and J lost 1; bases outside the gene matches: 3. Germline CDR1 and CDR2: MNHNS and SASEGT. The CDR3: CASSERESSYNEQFF. The CDR3 DNA reads TGTGCCAGCAGTGAGCGGGAGTCATCCTACAATGAGCAGTTCTTC.

As to this clone: This CDR3 is also generated by other DNA sequences in the sample. The V call is TRBV6-5, the J call TRBJ1-5, with TRBD1 matching 8 bases. V lost 4 bases to trimming and J lost 7 bases; unmatched junction nucleotides: 3. The CDR3 extends over 13 amino acids. The germline gives CDR1 MNHEY, CDR2 SVGAGI. The CDR3 loop reads CASSSGGGQPQHF. For the CDR3, the DNA is TGTGCCAGCAGTTCAGGGGGCGGGCAGCCCCAGCATTTT.

This clone turned up a few times. The chain links TRBV6-6 to TRBJ2-7; 7 nucleotides align to TRBD1. CDR3 length: 15 amino acids. V lost 0 bases, J lost 7 bases, and 9 bases stayed unmatched. The germline CDR1 and CDR2 sequences are MNHNY and SVGAGI (reference sequence). CDR3 residues: CASSYSTGAREEQYF. CDR3 DNA sequence: TGTGCCAGCAGTTACTCCACAGGGGCCCGGGAAGAGCAGTACTTC.

The chain carries TRBV5-4 and TRBJ2-1; 9 nucleotides agree with TRBD2. V dropped 2 bases and J dropped 0; count of bases not matched to a gene: 6. CDR3 size: 17 residues. Germline values: CDR1 SGHNT, CDR2 YYREEE (reference sequence). The CDR3 protein is CASSFGAGGGSYNEQFF. As DNA, the CDR3 is TGTGCCAGCAGCTTTGGAGCGGGAGGAGGCTCCTACAATGAGCAGTTCTTC.

The chain has TRBV23-1 and TRBJ2-3, with D unresolved. TRBV23-1 is classed as an ORF, of uncertain function. Trimming pared 8 bases from V and 3 bases from J, leaving 12 bases between. There are 13 residues in the CDR3. The CDR3 region has the DNA TGCGCCAGCCCGGCGATGGCAACAGATACGCAGTATTTT. It translates to CASPAMATDTQYF.

This clone was seen once. The gene calls are TRBV7-8 and TRBJ1-2, with D uncertain. Trimming left V 4 bases short and J 2 bases short, with 8 bases between. Looked up from germline, CDR1 is SGHVS and CDR2 is FQNEAQ. The CDR3 runs to 13 residues. This CDR3 reads CASSYNSNYGYTF. Written as DNA, the CDR3 is TGTGCCAGCAGCTACAACAGCAACTATGGCTACACCTTC.

The chain couples TRBV18 to TRBJ2-3; D perhaps matches TRBD2 (6 bases). V lost 2 bases to trimming and J lost 0 bases, with 18 bases between them. Germline V CDR1 and CDR2: KGHSH, LQKENI. The CDR3 is 18 amino acids. Here the CDR3 DNA reads TGTGCCAGCTCACCATCGTTCGGGGGTAGGGCCAGCACAGATACGCAGTATTTT. This sequence encodes CASSPSFGGRASTDTQYF.

The rearrangement joins TRBV5-1 to TRBJ2-7; maybe TRBD1 (6 bases). The V end was cut by 2 bases, the J end by 5 bases, with 17 bases between. Germline loops: CDR1 SGHRS, CDR2 YFSETQ. The CDR3 covers 15 residues. The DNA for the CDR3 is TGCGCCAGCAGCTTACAGGGCCCCGGCCCCAACGAGCAGTACTTC. This gives the protein CASSLQGPGPNEQYF.

The rearrangement uses TRBV27 and TRBJ2-3; D may be TRBD1 or TRBD2 (5 bases each). Trimming cost V 3 bases and J 11 bases, with 12 bases left between them. The germline V gene has CDR1 MNHEY and CDR2 SMNVEV (reference sequence). There are 12 residues in the CDR3. The CDR3 spells CASSFSGTLQYF. CDR3 coding DNA: TGTGCCAGCAGTTTTTCCGGGACGCTGCAGTATTTT.

This clone was recorded a few times. The sample contains more than one DNA sequence encoding this CDR3. This rearrangement joins TRBV5-1 to TRBJ1-1; D is unclear. This CDR3 has 14 amino acids. Germline CDR1 and CDR2: SGHRS and YFSETQ. Trimming removed 0 bases from V and 0 bases from J, with 6 bases in between. CDR3 DNA: TGCGCCAGCAGCTTGGGAACAGTGAACACTGAAGCTTTCTTT. It translates to CASSLGTVNTEAFF.

This clone has at least ten counts. The V and J genes are TRBV9 and TRBJ2-6, with TRBD1 matching over 8 bases. J lost 5 bases, V lost 3 bases, and 10 bases had no gene match. The CDR3 runs to 17 residues. Germline values: CDR1 SGDLS, CDR2 YYNGEE. CDR3 coding DNA: TGTGCCAGCAGCGGTTGGACAGGGAGCAGTAGGGCCAACGTCCTGACTTTC. Translating it yields CASSGWTGSSRANVLTF.

This clone has just a few counts. This sample also contains other DNA sequences that code for the same CDR3. This chain links TRBV14 with TRBJ2-1; weak D call: TRBD2 (6 bases). The CDR3 is made up of 14 amino acids. The V and J ends lost 0 bases and 4 bases respectively, with 7 bases between them. Germline lookup yields CDR1 SGHDN and CDR2 FVKESK. Written as DNA, the CDR3 is TGTGCCAGCAGCCAAGACGGACTATACAATGAGCAGTTCTTC. Residues: CASSQDGLYNEQFF.

The CDR3 loop reads CASSGDYAGQYF. The CDR3 nucleotides read TGTGCCAGCAGCGGTGACTATGCGGGGCAGTACTTC. V usage is TRBV7-2 and J usage is TRBJ2-7, with a possible D match to TRBD2 (5 bases). Looked up from germline, CDR1 is SGHTA and CDR2 is FQGNSA. V dropped 5 bases and J dropped 9 bases, with 14 bases sitting between them. The CDR3 runs to 12 residues. Full variable domain (missing parts from reference TRBV7-2 and TRBJ2-7): GAGVSQSPSNKVTEKGKDVELRCDPISGHTALYWYRQSLGQGLEFLIYFQGNSAPDKSGLPSDRFSAERTGGSVSTLTIQRTQQEDSAVYLCASSGDYAGQYFGPGTRLTVT.

The chain has TRBV30 and TRBJ2-5; 9 bases align to TRBD2. CDR3 length: 15 amino acids. J lost 4 bases, V lost 4 bases, and 10 bases had no gene match. Per the germline V gene, CDR1 is GTSNPN and CDR2 is SVGIG (reference sequence). In DNA, the CDR3 is TGTGCCTGGAAAAGCGGGAGGTCGCCTCCAGAGACCCAGTACTTC. As protein: CAWKSGRSPPETQYF.

CDR3 loop: CASSLVQGHNEQFF. The CDR3 region has the DNA TGCGCCAGCAGTCTGGTACAGGGCCACAATGAGCAGTTCTTC. This rearrangement joins TRBV5-1 to TRBJ2-1; D perhaps matches TRBD1 (6 bases). Trimming took 5 bases from V and 5 from J, leaving 14 bases between them. The CDR3 is 14 residues long. Germline V gene sequence: CDR1 SGHRS, CDR2 YFSETQ.

This clone was found a few times. V and J are TRBV4-3 and TRBJ2-7; either TRBD1 or TRBD2 may fit D (6 bases each). This CDR3 has 15 residues. Germline CDR1 reads LGHNA; CDR2 reads YSLEER. Trimming stripped 0 bases from V and 5 bases from J, with 14 bases between. CDR3: CASSQEGGRGDEQYF. CDR3 in DNA: TGCGCCAGCAGCCAAGAAGGGGGGCGCGGGGACGAGCAGTACTTC.

V is TRBV30 and J is TRBJ2-7; TRBD1 aligns across 7 bases. This CDR3 is built from 14 residues. Trimming removed 1 base from V and 6 bases from J; junction bases left unmatched: 9. The germline V gene encodes CDR1 GTSNPN and CDR2 SVGIG (reference sequence). CDR3 sequence reads: CAWSGGGKLVEQYF. DNA of the CDR3: TGTGCCTGGAGTGGAGGGGGCAAACTGGTCGAGCAGTACTTC. Combining the CDR3 with reference TRBV30 and TRBJ2-7 gives the whole variable domain SQTIHQWPATLVQPVGSPLSLECTVEGTSNPNLYWYRQAAGRGLQLLFYSVGIGQISSEVPQNLSASRPQDRQFILSSKKLLLSDSGFYLCAWSGGGKLVEQYFGPGTRLTVT.

The V call is TRBV27, the J call TRBJ2-1; 8 bases are a match to TRBD1. The V gene end was trimmed by 6 bases and the J gene end by 10 bases; junction bases not matched to a gene: 11. Germline lookup yields CDR1 MNHEY and CDR2 SMNVEV (reference sequence). The CDR3 sequence is 14 residues long. The CDR3 DNA is TGTGCCAGCAGATCTCGGGACAGGCCATCGGAGCAGTTCTTC. Its protein is CASRSRDRPSEQFF.

The V gene is TRBV6-5, the J gene TRBJ1-1; D is ambiguous. From germline, CDR1 is MNHEY and CDR2 SVGAGI. Trimming took off 2 bases at V and 1 base at J, with 11 bases between the two ends. This CDR3 is built from 15 residues. CDR3: CASSYAGRANTEAFF. In DNA form, the CDR3 reads TGTGCCAGCAGTTACGCCGGGAGGGCGAACACTGAAGCTTTCTTT.

This clone was seen a handful of times. Other DNA sequences in the sample encode the same CDR3. The genes are TRBV7-2 and TRBJ2-1; D not resolved. Germline V gene sequence: CDR1 SGHTA, CDR2 FQGNSA. The V end was cut by 1 base, the J end by 3 bases, with 10 bases between. CDR3 length equals 15 residues. The CDR3: CASSLVLADYNEQFF. The CDR3 DNA sequence: TGTGCCAGCAGCTTAGTTTTAGCTGACTACAATGAGCAGTTCTTC. Combining the CDR3 with reference TRBV7-2 and TRBJ2-1 gives the whole variable domain GAGVSQSPSNKVTEKGKDVELRCDPISGHTALYWYRQSLGQGLEFLIYFQGNSAPDKSGLPSDRFSAERTGGSVSTLTIQRTQQEDSAVYLCASSLVLADYNEQFFGPGTRLTVL.

Many counts were recorded for this clone. The V and J genes are TRBV5-6 and TRBJ2-2; D remains unclear. V was pared by 1 base and J by 6 bases, with 7 bases between. In germline, CDR1 is SGHDT, CDR2 YYEEEE. This CDR3 spans 13 amino acids. The CDR3 bases are TGTGCCAGCAGCTTGTCGGGCCCCGGGGAGCTGTTTTTT. This gives the protein CASSLSGPGELFF.

The chain combines TRBV29-1 with TRBJ1-5, with D unclear. The CDR3 totals 16 residues. CDR1 SQVTM and CDR2 ANQGSEA come from the germline V gene. Trimming cost V 5 bases and J 1 base, with 18 bases left between them. The chain's CDR3 is CSVTWADSRSNQPQHF. Here the CDR3 DNA reads TGCAGCGTTACTTGGGCCGACTCAAGAAGCAATCAGCCCCAGCATTTT.

This clone was recorded only once. The chain recombines TRBV10-3 with TRBJ2-5; D not resolved. Between the trimmed V and J ends, which lost 1 base and 5 bases, there was a span of 2 bases. This CDR3 region has 11 residues. Germline assignment: CDR1 ENHRY and CDR2 SYGVKD. In nucleotides, the CDR3 is TGTGCCATCAGTGAGTACGAGACCCAGTACTTC. Amino acid sequence: CAISEYETQYF.

This clone was counted only a few times. The chain recombines TRBV5-1 with TRBJ2-5, with TRBD2 matching 10 bases. V gave up 4 bases and J gave up 5 bases; unmatched junction bases: 5. CDR3 size: 14 residues. Germline CDR1 is SGHRS and CDR2 is YFSETQ. CDR3 amino acids: CASSSTSGDETQYF. CDR3 in DNA: TGCGCCAGCAGCAGCACTAGCGGGGACGAGACCCAGTACTTC.

The genes are TRBV27 and TRBJ1-2; 7 bases agree with TRBD1. The length of the CDR3 is 14 residues. Germline-derived CDR1 and CDR2 are MNHEY and SMNVEV (reference sequence). Germline trimming cut 2 bases from V and 10 bases from J; bases unmatched to any gene: 10. The CDR3 DNA follows: TGTGCCAGCAGTTTAAGGGGGAGACAGGGCGCCTACACCTTC. This gives the protein CASSLRGRQGAYTF.

This rearrangement joins TRBV15 to TRBJ2-1; no reliable D call. The V gene lost 3 bases and the J gene lost 4 bases, with 13 bases spanning the gap. Germline CDR1 LNHNV, CDR2 YYDKDF (reference sequence). CDR3 length: 15 residues. The DNA for the CDR3 is TGTGCCACCAGCAGGGACCCTTCTTTATACAATGAGCAGTTCTTC. Its translation is CATSRDPSLYNEQFF.